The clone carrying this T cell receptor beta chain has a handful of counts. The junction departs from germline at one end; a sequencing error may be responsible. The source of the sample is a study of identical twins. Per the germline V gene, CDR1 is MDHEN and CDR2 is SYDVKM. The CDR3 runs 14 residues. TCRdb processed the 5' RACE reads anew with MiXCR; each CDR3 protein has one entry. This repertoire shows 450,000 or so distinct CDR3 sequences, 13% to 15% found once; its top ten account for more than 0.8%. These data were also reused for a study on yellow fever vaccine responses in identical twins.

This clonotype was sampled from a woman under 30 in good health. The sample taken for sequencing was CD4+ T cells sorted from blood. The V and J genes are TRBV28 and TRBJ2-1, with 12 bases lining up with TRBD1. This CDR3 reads CASSLARDRGQGVF. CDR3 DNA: TGTGCCAGCAGTTTGGCGAGGGACAGGGGGCAGGGGGTCTTC.